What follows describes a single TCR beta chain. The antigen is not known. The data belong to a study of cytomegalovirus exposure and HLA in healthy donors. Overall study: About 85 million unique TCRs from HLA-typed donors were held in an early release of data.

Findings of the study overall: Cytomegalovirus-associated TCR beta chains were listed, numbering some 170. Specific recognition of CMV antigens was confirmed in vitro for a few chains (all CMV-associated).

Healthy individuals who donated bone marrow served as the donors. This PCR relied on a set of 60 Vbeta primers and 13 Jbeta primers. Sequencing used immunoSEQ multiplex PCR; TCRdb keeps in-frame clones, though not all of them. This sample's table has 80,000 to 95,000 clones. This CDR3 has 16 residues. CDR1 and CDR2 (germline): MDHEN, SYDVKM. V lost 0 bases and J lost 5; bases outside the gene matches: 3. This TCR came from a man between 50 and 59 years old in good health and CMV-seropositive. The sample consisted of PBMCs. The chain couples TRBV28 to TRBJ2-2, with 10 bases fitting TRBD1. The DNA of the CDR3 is TGTGCCAGCAGTTTATGGGGACAGGGGTTGACCGGGGAGCTGTTTTTT. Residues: CASSLWGQGLTGELFF.